The 16 T cell receptor beta chains below come from one sample, sequenced in a study of tissue T cells after allogeneic stem cell transplantation. TCRdb's copy holds only in-frame clones and misses some; the assay was immunoSEQ multiplex PCR. This sample has 48,000 or so clones, with nearly 75% found just once. Sequencing was carried out using sorted cells pooled from one or two spleens. These receptor sequences come from a pool of C57BL/6 mice in good health.

With regard to this clone: The gene names here belong to mouse. Coverage ceases 1 residue before the CDR3 finishes, and the germline J gene fills in the end. This chain links TRBV5 with TRBJ1-4; no firm D call. The CDR3 length is 14 residues. Germline lookup yields CDR1 LGHNA and CDR2 YNLKQL (reference sequence). The germline V and J ends were trimmed by 0 bases and 2 bases, with 4 bases remaining between them. The CDR3 region is CASSQEYSNERLFF. The sequenced part of the CDR3 DNA is TGTGCCAGCAGCCAAGAGTACTCCAACGAAAGATTATTT.

This clone was seen only once. Genes and germline are mouse. The CDR3 extends 1 residue past the end of the read, so its final part is completed from the germline J gene. The chain employs TRBV23 and TRBJ2-2; the D call of TRBD1 is as the table states it, not checked on the DNA. Germline assignment: CDR1 KGHTA and CDR2 FQNQQP. The CDR3 extends over 15 amino acids. CDR3 bases read: TGCTCCAGCAGTCAATCAGGGGGAGGCACCGGGCAGCTCTAC. Its translation: CSSSQSGGGTGQLY. In full, the CDR3 is CSSSQSGGGTGQLYF. The full variable domain, its missing parts supplied by reference TRBV23 and TRBJ2-2, is DAAVTQKPRYLIKMKGQEAEMKCIPEKGHTAVFWYQQKQSKELKFLIYFQNQQPLDQIDMVKERFSAVCPSSSLCSLGIRTCEAEDSALYLCSSSQSGGGTGQLYFGEGSKLTVL.

Points on this clone: The genes and germline here are from mouse. The CDR3 sequence: CASSTPGGSAEQFF. The DNA read from the CDR3 is TGTGCAAGCAGCACGCCGGGGGGATCTGCTGAGCAGTTC. The V gene is TRBV16, the J gene TRBJ2-1, with a tentative D call TRBD2 (6 bases). The read comes to an end 1 residue before the CDR3 does, leaving the germline J gene to fill in the end. Trimming removed 5 bases from V and 6 bases from J, with 14 bases in between. The CDR3 extends over 14 amino acids. Germline CDR1 SGHSA, CDR2 FRNQAP.

About this clone: Mouse names are used for the genes. The read is 1 residue too short to cover the CDR3 end, so that end is filled in from the germline J gene. The J gene is TRBJ2-3, the V gene TRBV1; the match to TRBD2 covers 9 bases. V trimming: 0 bases; J trimming: 1 base; junction bases outside the gene matches: 2. The CDR3 covers 16 residues. Germline CDR1 and CDR2: NSQYPW and LRSPGD (reference sequence). The DNA read from the CDR3 is TGCACCTGCAGTGCAGATCGGACTGGGGGTGCAGAAACGCTGTAT. Its translation is CTCSADRTGGAETLY. Given in full, the CDR3 is CTCSADRTGGAETLYF.

A note on this clone: These gene names are mouse names. The CDR3 end is not reached by the read, which stops 1 residue before it; the germline J gene fills it in. The J gene is TRBJ1-3, the V gene TRBV3, with D possibly being TRBD1 (5 bases). V lost 1 base to trimming and J lost 3 bases, with 7 bases between them. From germline, CDR1 is SNHLY and CDR2 FYNGKV (reference sequence). This CDR3 comprises 14 residues. CDR3 amino acids: CASSLEGVGNTLYF. The covered CDR3 bases are TGTGCCAGCAGCTTAGAAGGGGTTGGAAATACGCTCTAT.

Details on this clone: Germline and genes: mouse. The CDR3 extends 1 residue past the end of the read, so its final part is completed from the germline J gene. This chain links TRBV5 with TRBJ2-4, with D unclear. Germline V gene data show CDR1 as LGHNA and CDR2 as YNLKQL (reference sequence). Trimming pared 3 bases from V and 2 bases from J, leaving 9 bases between. This CDR3 has 14 residues. This chain's CDR3 is CASSQEGDQNTLYF. CDR3 DNA (partial): TGTGCCAGCAGCCAGGAGGGAGATCAAAACACCTTGTAC.

As to this clone: Gene names are the mouse ones. The CDR3 is cut off 1 residue early in the read; its end comes from the germline J gene. V usage is TRBV29 and J usage is TRBJ1-2; possibly TRBD1 for D (5 bases). CDR3 length: 15 residues. CDR1 and CDR2 from the germline V gene are MSHET and SYDVDS. Deletions cut 0 bases from V and 0 bases from J, with 8 bases between. Partial CDR3 DNA: TGTGCTAGCAGTTTATCGAGACAGACAAACTCCGACTACACC. Protein product: CASSLSRQTNSDYT. The full CDR3 sequence reads CASSLSRQTNSDYTF.

This clone was detected only a few times. Gene names denote mouse genes. The sequence runs out 1 residue before the end of the CDR3; the remainder is reconstructed from the germline J gene. V and J are TRBV13-1 and TRBJ2-7, with 9 nucleotides matching TRBD2. Germline CDR1 and CDR2: NSHNY and SYGAGN. Losses at the gene ends were 3 bases for V and 7 bases for J; bases not matched to a gene: 5. This CDR3 contains 13 residues. Incomplete CDR3 DNA: TGTGCCAGCAGTGTTGGGGGGGCGCCGGAACAGTAC. Its protein is CASSVGGAPEQY. The whole CDR3 protein reads CASSVGGAPEQYF.

This clone was counted only a few times. Germline and genes: mouse. The CDR3 end lies 1 residue beyond the end of the read and is filled in from the germline J gene. The chain couples TRBV1 to TRBJ2-7; 7 nucleotides line up with TRBD1. The ends lost 4 bases at V and 4 bases at J; junction bases unmatched: 1. Germline CDR1 and CDR2: NSQYPW and LRSPGD (reference sequence). The CDR3 consists of 12 residues. CDR3 residues: CTCSGDSYEQYF. The part of the CDR3 DNA that was read is TGCACCTGCAGTGGGGACAGTTATGAACAGTAC.

As regards this clone: Mouse germline and gene names are used. The CDR3 goes on 1 residue after the read ends, and that part is filled in from the germline J gene. This chain links TRBV19 with TRBJ1-3; the match to TRBD1 covers 8 bases. This CDR3 comprises 16 residues. CDR1 and CDR2 (germline): FNHDT, SITEND (reference sequence). V was pared by 5 bases and J by 3 bases, with 10 bases of the junction left unmatched. Incomplete CDR3 DNA: TGTGCCAGCAGCCCCCGGGACAGGTGGGTTGGAAATACGCTCTAT. This codes for CASSPRDRWVGNTLY. The full CDR3 protein reads CASSPRDRWVGNTLYF.

Comment on this clone: The germline and genes are mouse ones. The read ends 1 residue before the CDR3 terminus; that terminus is restored from the germline J gene. V usage is TRBV13-2 and J usage is TRBJ2-3, with 9 positions matching TRBD1. J was trimmed by 3 bases and V by 5 bases; bases with no gene match: 4. CDR3 length: 14 amino acids. The V gene's germline CDR1 is NNHNN and CDR2 SYGAGS (reference sequence). The CDR3 bases that were read are TGTGCCAGCGGGTCCGGGACAGGGGCAGAAACGCTGTAT. This codes for CASGSGTGAETLY. The whole CDR3 is CASGSGTGAETLYF.

In regard to this clone: Here the gene names and germline are mouse. The CDR3 end lies 1 residue beyond the end of the read and is filled in from the germline J gene. The gene calls are TRBV20 and TRBJ2-3; 7 bases agree with TRBD2. Per germline, CDR1 GFQATS and CDR2 STVNSAI. The CDR3 is made up of 15 amino acids. Germline trimming cut 0 bases from V and 0 bases from J; bases unmatched to any gene: 3. The part of the CDR3 DNA that was read is TGTGGTGCTAGGGACTGGGGGACTAGTGCAGAAACGCTGTAT. This gives the protein CGARDWGTSAETLY. The whole CDR3 region reads CGARDWGTSAETLYF. The variable domain in full, completed from reference TRBV20 and TRBJ2-3, reads GALVYQYPRRTICKSGTSMRMECQAVGFQATSVAWYRQSPQKTFELIALSTVNSAIKYEQNFTQEKFPISHPNLSFSSMTVLNAYLEDRGLYLCGARDWGTSAETLYFGSGTRLTVL.

Points on this clone: All gene names here are mouse names. The read stops 1 residue short of the end of the CDR3; the missing end is completed from the germline J gene. The rearrangement uses TRBV3 and TRBJ2-3; TRBD1 matches 10 bases. Germline values: CDR1 SNHLY, CDR2 FYNGKV (reference sequence). The CDR3 covers 13 residues. V lost 7 bases to trimming and J lost 4 bases; unmatched junction nucleotides: 2. CDR3 residues: CASTGQGSETLYF. The DNA read from the CDR3 is TGTGCCAGCACGGGACAGGGGTCAGAAACGCTGTAT. Complete variable domain (other parts from reference TRBV3 and TRBJ2-3): GPKVLQIPSHQIIDMGQMVTLNCDPVSNHLYFYWYKQILGQQMEFLVNFYNGKVMEKSKLFKDQFSVERPDGSYFTLKIQPTALEDSAVYFCASTGQGSETLYFGSGTRLTVL.

Points on this clone: Gene names are the mouse ones. The CDR3 extends 1 residue past the end of the read, so its final part is completed from the germline J gene. The gene calls are TRBV13-2 and TRBJ2-1; 10 bases are shared with TRBD2. CDR1 is NNHNN and CDR2 is SYGAGS in the germline V gene (reference sequence). CDR3 length: 19 amino acids. With 0 bases clipped from V and 0 bases from J, the junction kept 9 bases outside the gene matches. The CDR3 region is CASGDEGLGGPYNYAEQFF. CDR3 DNA, as far as it was read: TGTGCCAGCGGTGATGAGGGCCTGGGGGGGCCCTATAACTATGCTGAGCAGTTC.

This clone was counted a single time. The gene names given are mouse names. The read finishes 1 residue shy of the CDR3 end, and the germline J gene is used to complete it. The chain links TRBV13-2 to TRBJ1-4; a possible D gene is TRBD1 (6 bases). Germline loops: CDR1 NNHNN, CDR2 SYGAGS (reference sequence). V dropped 5 bases and J dropped 1 base, with 9 bases sitting between them. The CDR3 contains 14 residues. The CDR3 loop is CASGNRDSNERLFF. CDR3 DNA (partial): TGTGCCAGCGGCAACAGGGATTCCAACGAAAGATTATTT.

This clone was counted only a few times. These gene names are mouse names. The read finishes 1 residue shy of the CDR3 end, and the germline J gene is used to complete it. The chain uses TRBV19 and TRBJ2-1; 9 bases fit TRBD2. After removal of 2 bases from V and 2 bases from J, the junction contained 2 bases not matched to a gene. The germline V gene encodes CDR1 FNHDT and CDR2 SITEND (reference sequence). The CDR3 sequence is 15 residues long. CDR3 residues: CASSILGGYYAEQFF. CDR3 DNA (partial): TGTGCCAGCAGTATTCTGGGGGGGTACTATGCTGAGCAGTTC.